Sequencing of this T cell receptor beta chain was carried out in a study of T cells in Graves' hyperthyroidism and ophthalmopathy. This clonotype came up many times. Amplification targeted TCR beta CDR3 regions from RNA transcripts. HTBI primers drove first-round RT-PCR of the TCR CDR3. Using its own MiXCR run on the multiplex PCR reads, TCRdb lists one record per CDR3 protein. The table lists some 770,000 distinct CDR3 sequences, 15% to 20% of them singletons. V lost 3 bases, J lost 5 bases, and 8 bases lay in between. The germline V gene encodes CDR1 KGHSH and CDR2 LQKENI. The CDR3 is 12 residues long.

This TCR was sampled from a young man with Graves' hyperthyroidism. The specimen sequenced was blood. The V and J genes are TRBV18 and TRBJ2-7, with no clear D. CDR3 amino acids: CASSPEGNEQYF. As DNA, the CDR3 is TGTGCCAGCTCACCCGAAGGTAACGAGCAGTACTTC.